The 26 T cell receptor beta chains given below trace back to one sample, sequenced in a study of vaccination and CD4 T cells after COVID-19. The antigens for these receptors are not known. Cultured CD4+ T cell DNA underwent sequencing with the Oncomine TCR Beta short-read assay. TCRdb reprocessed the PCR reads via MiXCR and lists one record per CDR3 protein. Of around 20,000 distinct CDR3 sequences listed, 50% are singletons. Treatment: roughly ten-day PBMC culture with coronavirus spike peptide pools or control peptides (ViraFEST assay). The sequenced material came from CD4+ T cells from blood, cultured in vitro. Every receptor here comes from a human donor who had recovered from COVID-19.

The CDR3 here is CSARDLRVGYEQYF. In DNA form, the CDR3 reads TGCAGTGCTAGAGATCTTCGGGTTGGGTACGAGCAGTACTTC. This chain links TRBV20-1 with TRBJ2-7; D is ambiguous. Trimming stripped 0 bases from V and 4 bases from J, with 13 bases between. Germline CDR1 and CDR2: DFQATT and SNEGSKA (reference sequence). This CDR3 region has 14 residues.

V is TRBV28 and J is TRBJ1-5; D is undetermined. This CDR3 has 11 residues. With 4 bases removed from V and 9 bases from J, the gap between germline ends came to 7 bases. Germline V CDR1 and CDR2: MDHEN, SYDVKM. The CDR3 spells CASSSTRPQHF. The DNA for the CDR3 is TGTGCCAGCAGTTCCACCCGGCCCCAGCATTTT.

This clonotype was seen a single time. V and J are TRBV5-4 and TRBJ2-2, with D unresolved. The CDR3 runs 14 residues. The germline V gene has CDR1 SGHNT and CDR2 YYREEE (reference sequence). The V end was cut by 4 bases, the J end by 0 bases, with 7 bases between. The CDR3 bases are TGTGCCAGCAGCCAACGTCCGAACACCGGGGAGCTGTTTTTT. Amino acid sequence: CASSQRPNTGELFF. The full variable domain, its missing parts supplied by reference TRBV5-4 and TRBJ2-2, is ETGVTQSPTHLIKTRGQQVTLRCSSQSGHNTVSWYQQALGQGPQFIFQYYREEENGRGNFPPRFSGLQFPNYSSELNVNALELDDSALYLCASSQRPNTGELFFGEGSRLTVL.

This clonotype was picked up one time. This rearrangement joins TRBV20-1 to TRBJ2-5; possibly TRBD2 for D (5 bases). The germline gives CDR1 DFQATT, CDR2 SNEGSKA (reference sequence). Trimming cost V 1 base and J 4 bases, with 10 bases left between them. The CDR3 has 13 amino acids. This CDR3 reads CSARVTGRETQYF. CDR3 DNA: TGCAGTGCTAGAGTAACGGGGAGAGAGACCCAGTACTTC.

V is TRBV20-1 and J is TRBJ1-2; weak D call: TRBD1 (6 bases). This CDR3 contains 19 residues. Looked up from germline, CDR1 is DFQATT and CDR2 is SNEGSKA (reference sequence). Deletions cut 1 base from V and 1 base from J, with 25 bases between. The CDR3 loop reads CSARVTEFSGEGFNYGYTF. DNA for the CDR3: TGCAGTGCTAGAGTCACCGAGTTCTCAGGGGAAGGTTTTAACTATGGCTACACCTTC.

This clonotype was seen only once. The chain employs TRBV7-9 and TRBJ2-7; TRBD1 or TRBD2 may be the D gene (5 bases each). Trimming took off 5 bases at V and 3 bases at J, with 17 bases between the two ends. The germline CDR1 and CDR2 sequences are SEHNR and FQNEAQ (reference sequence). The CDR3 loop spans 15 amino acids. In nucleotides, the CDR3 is TGTGCCAGCAGCGGGGGACGGCAAACCTTCTACGAGCAGTACTTC. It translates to CASSGGRQTFYEQYF.

The CDR3 DNA sequence: TGTGCCAGCAGCTTAGGCCGGACAGGGGGCGTCGAGACCCAGTACTTC. Translating gives CASSLGRTGGVETQYF. The V gene is TRBV7-8, the J gene TRBJ2-5; 11 bases map to TRBD1. V lost 1 base and J lost 5; bases outside the gene matches: 6. Germline CDR1 and CDR2: SGHVS and FQNEAQ. The CDR3 loop spans 16 amino acids.

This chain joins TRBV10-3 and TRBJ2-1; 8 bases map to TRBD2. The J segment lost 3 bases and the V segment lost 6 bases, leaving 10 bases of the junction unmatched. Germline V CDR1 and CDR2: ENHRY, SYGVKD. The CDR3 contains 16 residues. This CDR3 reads CAISPHGSGNYNEQFF. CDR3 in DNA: TGTGCCATCAGCCCTCATGGTAGCGGGAACTACAATGAGCAGTTCTTC.

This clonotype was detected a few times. The CDR3, as DNA: TGTGCCAGCAGCCCAACAGGGATGGCCTCCTATGGCTACACCTTC. Amino acids: CASSPTGMASYGYTF. The chain uses TRBV12-3 or TRBV12-4 and TRBJ1-2, with D possibly TRBD1 on 6 matching bases. Trimming shortened V by 6 bases and J by 4 bases, and 18 bases separated the two germline ends. The CDR3 loop spans 15 amino acids.

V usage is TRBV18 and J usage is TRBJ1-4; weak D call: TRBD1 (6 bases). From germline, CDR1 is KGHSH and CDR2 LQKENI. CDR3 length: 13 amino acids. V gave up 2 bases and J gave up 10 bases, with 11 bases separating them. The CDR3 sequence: CASSPGGDGKLFF. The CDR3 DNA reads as TGTGCCAGCTCACCAGGGGGCGACGGAAAACTGTTTTTT.

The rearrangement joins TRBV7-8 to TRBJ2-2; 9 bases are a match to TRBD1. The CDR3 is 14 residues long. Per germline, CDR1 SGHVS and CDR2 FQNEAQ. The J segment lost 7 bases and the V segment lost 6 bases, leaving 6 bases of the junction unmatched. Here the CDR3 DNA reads TGTGCCAGCAGACGGACAGGGGCACGCGGGGAGCTGTTTTTT. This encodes CASRRTGARGELFF.

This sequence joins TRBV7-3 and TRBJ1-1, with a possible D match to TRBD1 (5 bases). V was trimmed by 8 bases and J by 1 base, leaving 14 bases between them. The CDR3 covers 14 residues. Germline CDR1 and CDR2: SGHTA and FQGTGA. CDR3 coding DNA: TGTGCCAGCGGCCTCGGAGGGACGAACACTGAAGCTTTCTTT. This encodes CASGLGGTNTEAFF.

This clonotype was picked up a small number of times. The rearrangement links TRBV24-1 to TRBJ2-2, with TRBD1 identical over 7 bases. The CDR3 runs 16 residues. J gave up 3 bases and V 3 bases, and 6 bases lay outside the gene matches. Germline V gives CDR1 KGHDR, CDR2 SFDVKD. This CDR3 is CATSDPRTGYTGELFF. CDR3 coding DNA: TGTGCCACCAGTGATCCGCGGACAGGATACACCGGGGAGCTGTTTTTT.

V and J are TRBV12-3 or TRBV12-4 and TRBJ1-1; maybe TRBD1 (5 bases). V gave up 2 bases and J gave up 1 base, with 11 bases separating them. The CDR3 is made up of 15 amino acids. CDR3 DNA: TGTGCCAGCAGTTTATGGGAGGGGAAGAACACTGAAGCTTTCTTT. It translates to CASSLWEGKNTEAFF.

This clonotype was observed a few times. In DNA, the CDR3 is TGCAGTGCTCCGGCCGTTTCCATGAACACTGAAGCTTTCTTT. Translation gives CSAPAVSMNTEAFF. The gene calls are TRBV20-1 and TRBJ1-1; D gene unclear. Trimming shortened V by 5 bases and J by 0 bases, and 13 bases separated the two germline ends. CDR3 size: 14 residues. The V gene's germline CDR1 is DFQATT and CDR2 SNEGSKA (reference sequence).

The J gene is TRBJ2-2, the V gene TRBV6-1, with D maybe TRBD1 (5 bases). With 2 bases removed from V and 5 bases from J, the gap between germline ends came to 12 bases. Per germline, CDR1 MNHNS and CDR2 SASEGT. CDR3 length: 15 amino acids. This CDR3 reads CASSEYQGWTGELFF. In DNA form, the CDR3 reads TGTGCCAGCAGTGAATACCAGGGATGGACCGGGGAGCTGTTTTTT.

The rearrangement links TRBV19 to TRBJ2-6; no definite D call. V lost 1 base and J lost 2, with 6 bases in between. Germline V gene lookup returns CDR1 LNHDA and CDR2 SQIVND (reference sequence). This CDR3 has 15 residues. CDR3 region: CASSIGSTGANVLTF. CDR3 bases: TGTGCCAGTAGTATAGGGTCTACTGGGGCCAACGTCCTGACTTTC.

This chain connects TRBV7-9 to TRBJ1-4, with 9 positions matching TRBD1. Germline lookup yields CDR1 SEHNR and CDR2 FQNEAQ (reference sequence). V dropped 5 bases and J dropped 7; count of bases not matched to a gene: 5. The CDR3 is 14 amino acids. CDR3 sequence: CASSPGQGSEKLFF. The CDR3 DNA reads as TGTGCCAGCAGCCCAGGACAGGGGAGTGAAAAACTGTTTTTT.

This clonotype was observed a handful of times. CDR3 in DNA: TGTGCCAGCAGCTTACAACTGATGAATTCACCCCTCCACTTT. It yields the protein CASSLQLMNSPLHF. The chain links TRBV7-8 to TRBJ1-6, with unresolved D. V was cut by 2 bases and J by 7 bases, with 9 bases left in between. The CDR3 is 14 residues long. Germline V gene data show CDR1 as SGHVS and CDR2 as FQNEAQ.

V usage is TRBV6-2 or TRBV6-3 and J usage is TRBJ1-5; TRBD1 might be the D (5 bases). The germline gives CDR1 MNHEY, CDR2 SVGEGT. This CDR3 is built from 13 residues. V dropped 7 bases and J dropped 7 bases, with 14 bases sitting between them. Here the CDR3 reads CASTRKRDQPQHF. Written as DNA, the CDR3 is TGTGCCAGCACTCGAAAGCGGGACCAGCCCCAGCATTTT.

The CDR3 sequence: CASSLGGAANYGYTF. The CDR3 region has the DNA TGTGCCAGCAGTTTAGGGGGGGCAGCTAACTATGGCTACACCTTC. The J gene is TRBJ1-2, the V gene TRBV27; a possible D gene is TRBD1 (6 bases). Germline lookup yields CDR1 MNHEY and CDR2 SMNVEV (reference sequence). The CDR3 consists of 15 residues. V lost 2 bases, J lost 0 bases, and 10 bases lay in between.

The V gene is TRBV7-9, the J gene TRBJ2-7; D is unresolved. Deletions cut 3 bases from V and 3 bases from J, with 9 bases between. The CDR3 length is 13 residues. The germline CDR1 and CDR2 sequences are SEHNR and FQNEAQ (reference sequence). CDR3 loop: CASSFRAVYEQYF. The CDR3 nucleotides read TGTGCCAGCAGCTTTAGGGCGGTCTACGAGCAGTACTTC. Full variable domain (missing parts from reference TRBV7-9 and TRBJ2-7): DTGVSQNPRHKITKRGQNVTFRCDPISEHNRLYWYRQTLGQGPEFLTYFQNEAQLEKSRLLSDRFSAERPKGSFSTLEIQRTEQGDSAMYLCASSFRAVYEQYFGPGTRLTVT.

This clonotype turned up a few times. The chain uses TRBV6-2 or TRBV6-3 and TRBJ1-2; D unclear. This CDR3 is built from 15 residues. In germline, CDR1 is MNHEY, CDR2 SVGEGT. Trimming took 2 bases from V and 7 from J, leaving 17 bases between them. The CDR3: CASSYREQSPIGYTF. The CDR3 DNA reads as TGTGCCAGCAGTTACCGGGAACAGTCTCCTATTGGCTACACCTTC.

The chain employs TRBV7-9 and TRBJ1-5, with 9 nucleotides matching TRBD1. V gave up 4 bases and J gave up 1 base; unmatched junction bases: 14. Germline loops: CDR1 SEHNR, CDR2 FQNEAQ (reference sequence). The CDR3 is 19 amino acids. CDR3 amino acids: CASSSIRADRGLSNQPQHF. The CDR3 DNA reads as TGTGCCAGCAGCTCGATTAGGGCGGACAGGGGATTGAGCAATCAGCCCCAGCATTTT.

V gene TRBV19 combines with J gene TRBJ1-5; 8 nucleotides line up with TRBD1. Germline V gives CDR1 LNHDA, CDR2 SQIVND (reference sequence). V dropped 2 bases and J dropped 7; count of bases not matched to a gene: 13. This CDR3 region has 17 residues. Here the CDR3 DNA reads TGTGCCAGTAGTATAATCCAGGGGGCCTCCCCCAGGCAGCCCCAGCATTTT. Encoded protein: CASSIIQGASPRQPQHF.

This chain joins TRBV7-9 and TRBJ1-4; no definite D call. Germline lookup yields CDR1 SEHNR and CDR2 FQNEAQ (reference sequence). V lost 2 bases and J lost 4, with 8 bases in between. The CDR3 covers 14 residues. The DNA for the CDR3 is TGTGCCAGCAGCTTAAGACAAGTTAATGAAAAACTGTTTTTT. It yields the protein CASSLRQVNEKLFF.